These 29 T cell receptor beta chains were all obtained from the same sample, sequenced in a study of TIL therapy for anti-PD-1-resistant metastatic lung cancer. Time point specified: pre-treatment sample, taken before nivolumab and TIL therapy. The tumor samples were excised metastases, mostly pleural nodules or supraclavicular lymph nodes. Sequencing used immunoSEQ v3. The assay was immunoSEQ multiplex PCR, and TCRdb's table has in-frame clones only and misses some. The top ten hold 7% to 8.5% of the sample, which has some 8,100 clones, roughly 69% seen once. This material consisted of tumor tissue, taken at baseline. Every receptor here comes from a person aged 25-85 years with non-small cell lung cancer.

The chain has TRBV5-1 and TRBJ1-5, with a tentative D call TRBD1 (6 bases). Germline V lookup: CDR1 SGHRS, CDR2 YFSETQ. The CDR3 is made up of 16 amino acids. Trimming left V 4 bases short and J 3 bases short, with 17 bases between. CDR3 sequence: CASSEGPPGANQPQHF. CDR3 nucleotides: TGCGCCAGCAGCGAGGGACCCCCGGGGGCCAATCAGCCCCAGCATTTT.

The chain combines TRBV9 with TRBJ1-2, with 7 bases lining up with TRBD1. J gave up 8 bases and V 7 bases, and 8 bases lay outside the gene matches. Germline CDR1 and CDR2: SGDLS and YYNGEE. This CDR3 comprises 12 residues. CDR3 sequence: CASGPGGNGYTF. The CDR3 nucleotides are TGTGCCAGCGGCCCAGGGGGAAACGGCTACACCTTC.

The sample holds a few counts of this clone. The J gene is TRBJ1-5, the V gene TRBV18; TRBD1 is a possible D gene (6 bases). Germline loops: CDR1 KGHSH, CDR2 LQKENI. V shed 2 bases and J shed 10 bases, with 18 bases lying between them. CDR3 length: 15 residues. Here the CDR3 DNA reads TGTGCCAGCTCACCATCAGGTAGGCTGGGGGGCCCCCAGCATTTT. It specifies CASSPSGRLGGPQHF.

The chain joins TRBV7-2 to TRBJ2-7; 7 nucleotides align to TRBD1. Germline V gene sequence: CDR1 SGHTA, CDR2 FQGNSA. Trimming removed 5 bases from V and 0 bases from J; junction bases left unmatched: 7. The CDR3 is 15 amino acids. CDR3 coding DNA: TGTGCCAGCAGCCCAAGACAGGGTACCTCCTACGAGCAGTACTTC. It codes for CASSPRQGTSYEQYF.

This clone was counted between two and nine times. The CDR3, as DNA: TGTGCCAGCAGCCAGAAGCATCAACCCCAGGGGGCAAGAGGCTACACCTTC. Residues: CASSQKHQPQGARGYTF. The chain employs TRBV4-2 and TRBJ1-2, with TRBD1 matching over 8 bases. The CDR3 loop spans 17 amino acids. CDR1 is LGHNA and CDR2 is YNFKEQ in the germline V gene. After removal of 3 bases from V and 8 bases from J, the junction contained 17 bases not matched to a gene.

J is TRBJ1-5 and V is TRBV27; 9 bases line up with TRBD1. The V segment lost 7 bases and the J segment 2 bases; nucleotides outside the gene matches: 18. The V gene's germline CDR1 is MNHEY and CDR2 SMNVEV (reference sequence). The CDR3 has 19 amino acids. The CDR3 sequence: CASTPSVGTGRLGNQPQHF. DNA for the CDR3: TGTGCCAGCACCCCATCTGTAGGGACAGGGAGACTAGGCAATCAGCCCCAGCATTTT.

V and J are TRBV29-1 and TRBJ2-7; 8 nucleotides match TRBD2. CDR3 length: 13 residues. V was pared by 5 bases and J by 4 bases, with 7 bases of the junction left unmatched. CDR1 is SQVTM and CDR2 is ANQGSEA in the germline V gene. CDR3 nucleotides: TGCAGCGTTCAGCGGGAGTACGGTTACGAGCAGTACTTC. Its protein is CSVQREYGYEQYF.

This clone was seen a single time. The chain uses TRBV20-1 and TRBJ1-1; D is possibly TRBD1 (6 bases). This CDR3 spans 11 amino acids. V lost 7 bases and J lost 7, with 13 bases in between. The germline V gene encodes CDR1 DFQATT and CDR2 SNEGSKA (reference sequence). CDR3 sequence reads: CSVGGGLEAFF. The CDR3 DNA is TGCAGTGTTGGGGGGGGCCTTGAAGCTTTCTTT.

This clone was seen a single time. The V and J genes are TRBV27 and TRBJ1-5, with D possibly matching TRBD1 (5 bases). This CDR3 spans 13 amino acids. The V gene lost 0 bases and the J gene lost 5 bases, with 5 bases spanning the gap. Germline V CDR1 and CDR2: MNHEY, SMNVEV (reference sequence). CDR3 sequence reads: CASSLSGDQPQHF. The DNA of the CDR3 is TGTGCCAGCAGTTTATCAGGGGATCAGCCCCAGCATTTT.

This rearrangement joins TRBV5-1 to TRBJ1-2, with a possible D match to TRBD1 (5 bases). The V gene's germline CDR1 is SGHRS and CDR2 YFSETQ. CDR3 length: 15 residues. V was clipped by 4 bases and J by 2 bases, with 15 bases between them. The CDR3 DNA sequence: TGCGCCAGCAGCCTCTTGGGGGAGCAGAACTATGGCTACACCTTC. The encoded protein is CASSLLGEQNYGYTF.

The chain couples TRBV4-3 to TRBJ1-1; the D gene is possibly TRBD1 (5 bases). This CDR3 region has 15 residues. Trimming left V 2 bases short and J 4 bases short, with 14 bases between. Germline lookup yields CDR1 LGHNA and CDR2 YSLEER. CDR3 bases: TGCGCCAGCAGCCAAATGGGGCCTGGGGGCACTGAAGCTTTCTTT. Amino acids: CASSQMGPGGTEAFF.

The chain combines TRBV5-5 with TRBJ1-5, with TRBD1 matching 7 bases. J lost 5 bases, V lost 4 bases, and 18 bases had no gene match. Germline V lookup: CDR1 SGHKS, CDR2 YYEKEE (reference sequence). The CDR3 is 18 residues long. The CDR3 bases are TGTGCCAGCAGCCGACTGCTAAAAGACAGGGTGCAAGATCAGCCCCAGCATTTT. Its translation is CASSRLLKDRVQDQPQHF. The full variable domain, its missing parts supplied by reference TRBV5-5 and TRBJ1-5, is DAGVTQSPTHLIKTRGQQVTLRCSPISGHKSVSWYQQVLGQGPQFIFQYYEKEERGRGNFPDRFSARQFPNYSSELNVNALLLGDSALYLCASSRLLKDRVQDQPQHFGDGTRLSIL.

V usage is TRBV6-1 and J usage is TRBJ2-3, with a weak D call TRBD1 (6 bases). Trimming removed 1 base at V and 8 bases at J, with 13 bases between. Germline CDR1 reads MNHNS; CDR2 reads SASEGT. This CDR3 spans 14 amino acids. The DNA for the CDR3 is TGTGCCAGCAGTGAAGTCAGGGGTTCGGGTACGCAGTATTTT. Translating gives CASSEVRGSGTQYF.

The gene calls are TRBV5-8 and TRBJ2-7, with TRBD1 as a possible D gene (6 bases). This CDR3 is built from 15 residues. From germline, CDR1 is SGHTS and CDR2 YDEGEE. V lost 5 bases and J 0 bases, leaving 15 bases between the germline ends. The CDR3 nucleotides read TGTGCCAGCAGGCCGGGACACCGGAGCTCCTACGAGCAGTACTTC. This translates into CASRPGHRSSYEQYF.

The chain carries TRBV9 and TRBJ1-1, with D uncertain. V was clipped by 0 bases and J by 2 bases, with 5 bases between them. Germline-derived CDR1 and CDR2 are SGDLS and YYNGEE. CDR3 length: 13 residues. CDR3 DNA: TGTGCCAGCAGCGTAGTGAGCAACACTGAAGCTTTCTTT. The encoded protein is CASSVVSNTEAFF.

This clone was observed a few times. The chain couples TRBV6-6 to TRBJ2-7; D is unresolved. Looked up from germline, CDR1 is MNHNY and CDR2 is SVGAGI (reference sequence). V was cut by 6 bases and J by 0 bases, with 12 bases left in between. The CDR3 runs to 14 residues. CDR3 nucleotide sequence: TGTGCCAGCAGCTACCAAGGGCACTCCTACGAGCAGTACTTC. This gives the protein CASSYQGHSYEQYF.

The CDR3 DNA follows: TGTGCCAGCAGTTGGCTCGTTGGGTCAGATACGCAGTATTTT. This gives the protein CASSWLVGSDTQYF. This chain connects TRBV28 to TRBJ2-3; D gene uncertain. This CDR3 region has 14 residues. Germline V lookup: CDR1 MDHEN, CDR2 SYDVKM. Between the trimmed V and J ends, which lost 4 bases and 4 bases, there was a span of 12 bases.

About this clone: An end of the junction does not agree with germline; a read error may underlie this. The gene calls are TRBV6-5 and TRBJ2-7, with TRBD1 matching 8 bases. This CDR3 has 14 amino acids. Germline V gene sequence: CDR1 MNHEY, CDR2 SVGAGI. CDR3 amino acids: CASSPRTGSDEQCF. CDR3 coding DNA: TGTGCCAGCAGCCCTCGGACAGGGAGTGACGAGCAGTGCTTC.

This clone was recorded a few times. The chain combines TRBV27 with TRBJ2-7; the D call may be TRBD1 or TRBD2 (6 bases each). Germline CDR1 is MNHEY and CDR2 is SMNVEV (reference sequence). This CDR3 is built from 13 residues. The V end lost 3 bases, the J end lost 5 bases, and 11 bases lay between the germline ends. The CDR3 sequence is CASSFWGAHEQYF. For the CDR3, the DNA is TGTGCCAGCAGTTTCTGGGGGGCCCACGAGCAGTACTTC.

The chain uses TRBV2 and TRBJ2-4, with 7 bases matching TRBD1. Germline CDR1 reads SNHLY; CDR2 reads FYNNEI. Losses at the gene ends were 2 bases for V and 4 bases for J; bases not matched to a gene: 8. The CDR3 contains 16 residues. For the CDR3, the DNA is TGTGCCAGCAGTGAACGACAGGGCACTCGTAAAAACATTCAGTACTTC. This gives the protein CASSERQGTRKNIQYF. Using reference TRBV2 and TRBJ2-4 for the parts outside the CDR3, the full variable domain is EPEVTQTPSHQVTQMGQEVILRCVPISNHLYFYWYRQILGQKVEFLVSFYNNEISEKSEIFDDQFSVERPDGSNFTLKIRSTKLEDSAMYFCASSERQGTRKNIQYFGAGTRLSVL.

V and J are TRBV19 and TRBJ1-1; D is perhaps TRBD1 (5 bases). The CDR3 runs 13 residues. V lost 1 base and J 4 bases, leaving 7 bases between the germline ends. CDR1 is LNHDA, CDR2 SQIVND, per germline (reference sequence). CDR3 sequence: CASSIAGGTEAFF. CDR3 bases: TGTGCCAGTAGTATAGCGGGGGGCACTGAAGCTTTCTTT.

V and J are TRBV7-9 and TRBJ2-5, with D unresolved. The CDR3 has 15 amino acids. Per germline, CDR1 SEHNR and CDR2 FQNEAQ (reference sequence). V lost 1 base to trimming and J lost 1 base, with 10 bases between them. The CDR3 here is CASSLVWRFQETQYF. In DNA, the CDR3 is TGTGCCAGCAGCTTAGTCTGGAGATTCCAAGAGACCCAGTACTTC.

Concerning this clone: Other DNA sequences in the same sample also yield this CDR3. The J gene is TRBJ2-7, the V gene TRBV6-5; 9 nucleotides align to TRBD2. The CDR3 runs to 13 residues. The germline gives CDR1 MNHEY, CDR2 SVGAGI. The V and J ends lost 6 bases and 5 bases, in that order; junction bases with no gene match: 5. As DNA, the CDR3 is TGTGCCAGCAGCATCGCTAGCGGGAACGAGCAGTACTTC. Amino acid sequence: CASSIASGNEQYF.

The J gene is TRBJ2-7, the V gene TRBV2; no firm D call. Trimming stripped 3 bases from V and 4 bases from J, with 7 bases between. Per the germline V gene, CDR1 is SNHLY and CDR2 is FYNNEI. CDR3 size: 12 residues. In DNA, the CDR3 is TGTGCCAGCAGTGAGACTGCGTACGAGCAGTACTTC. Its translation is CASSETAYEQYF.

This chain links TRBV13 with TRBJ1-3; no clear D gene. The CDR3 has 14 amino acids. Trimming stripped 5 bases from V and 4 bases from J, with 12 bases between. CDR1 is PRHDT, CDR2 FYEKMQ, per germline (reference sequence). For the CDR3, the DNA is TGTGCCAGCAGCGGGAGCAATTACGGAAACACCATATATTTT. Translated: CASSGSNYGNTIYF.

This chain connects TRBV5-4 to TRBJ1-2; D is undetermined. The germline V gene encodes CDR1 SGHNT and CDR2 YYREEE (reference sequence). The CDR3 has 13 amino acids. Trimming stripped 1 base from V and 8 bases from J, with 12 bases between. CDR3 region: CASSLRSGGGYTF. The CDR3 DNA follows: TGTGCCAGCAGCTTGCGTAGCGGTGGGGGCTACACCTTC.

This clone came up a few times. The chain couples TRBV4-2 to TRBJ1-6; TRBD1 matches at 9 bases. The V gene's germline CDR1 is LGHNA and CDR2 YNFKEQ. The CDR3 spans 16 residues. V was pared by 7 bases and J by 10 bases, with 14 bases of the junction left unmatched. The CDR3 sequence: CASTSTGQGSGSPLHF. The CDR3 nucleotides are TGTGCCAGCACCTCGACGGGACAGGGTTCAGGGTCACCCCTCCACTTT.

This chain joins TRBV6-4 and TRBJ2-3; 8 nucleotides agree with TRBD1. Germline V gives CDR1 MRHNA, CDR2 SNTAGT. After removal of 0 bases from V and 4 bases from J, the junction contained 6 bases not matched to a gene. The CDR3 has 16 amino acids. The CDR3 DNA follows: TGTGCCAGCAGTGACTCGATGGCCAGGGGGCCAGATACGCAGTATTTT. This encodes CASSDSMARGPDTQYF.

J is TRBJ2-1 and V is TRBV10-3, with TRBD2 matching 7 bases. This CDR3 has 14 residues. The trim removed 6 bases at V and 13 bases at J, leaving 15 bases unmatched. Germline V CDR1 and CDR2: ENHRY, SYGVKD. The DNA for the CDR3 is TGTGCCATCAGCTTTGACAGCGGGGCTAGGGACCAGTTCTTC. Amino acids: CAISFDSGARDQFF.